The next 20 T cell receptor beta chains were all read from a single sample in a study of blood T cell repertoires in COVID-19. Generated by immunoSEQ multiplex PCR, the TCRdb table keeps only in-frame clones and is missing some. Altogether about 45,000 clones are present, around 85% being singletons, with the ten largest covering around 31%. Sequencing was performed on peripheral blood. These receptors originate from a woman older than 75 with acute or convalescent COVID-19.

This chain uses TRBV4-1 with TRBJ2-1; 13 nucleotides agree with TRBD2. The CDR3 is 20 residues long. V lost 2 bases and J lost 0; bases outside the gene matches: 10. The germline gives CDR1 MGHRA, CDR2 YSYEKL. The CDR3 loop is CASSQIGLAGATSSYNEQFF. DNA for the CDR3: TGCGCCAGCAGCCAAATAGGACTAGCGGGAGCGACGAGCTCCTACAATGAGCAGTTCTTC.

The chain employs TRBV7-9 and TRBJ2-3; D gene uncertain. Germline loops: CDR1 SEHNR, CDR2 FQNEAQ (reference sequence). V was clipped by 5 bases and J by 0 bases, with 15 bases between them. The CDR3 runs to 16 residues. CDR3 sequence: CASSLAYVSSTDTQYF. In DNA form, the CDR3 reads TGTGCCAGCAGCCTCGCCTACGTGTCTAGCACAGATACGCAGTATTTT.

V usage is TRBV5-1 and J usage is TRBJ2-6, with 8 positions matching TRBD1. In germline, CDR1 is SGHRS, CDR2 YFSETQ. The J segment lost 0 bases and the V segment lost 0 bases, leaving 2 bases of the junction unmatched. CDR3 length equals 17 residues. CDR3 in DNA: TGCGCCAGCAGCTTGGGGGACAGGAGCTCTGGGGCCAACGTCCTGACTTTC. Protein sequence: CASSLGDRSSGANVLTF.

The chain has TRBV6-4 and TRBJ2-5; 9 bases are shared with TRBD2. The junction had 7 bases not matched to a gene; V was cut back by 4 bases and J by 4 bases. Germline lookup yields CDR1 MRHNA and CDR2 SNTAGT. This CDR3 is 15 amino acids long. The CDR3 DNA reads as TGTGCCAGCAGTGCGGCGGGAGGGAGTCGAGAGACCCAGTACTTC. Translated: CASSAAGGSRETQYF.

The rearrangement uses TRBV7-2 and TRBJ2-5, with D unresolved. Trimming stripped 2 bases from V and 2 bases from J, with 6 bases between. Germline V gene lookup returns CDR1 SGHTA and CDR2 FQGNSA. The CDR3 consists of 13 residues. CDR3 bases: TGTGCCAGCAGCTTAAACCGGCAAGAGACCCAGTACTTC. This gives the protein CASSLNRQETQYF.

This clone appeared a few times. The V call is TRBV27, the J call TRBJ2-7, with 11 bases that match TRBD2. CDR3 length: 13 amino acids. Germline V CDR1 and CDR2: MNHEY, SMNVEV (reference sequence). V gave up 8 bases and J gave up 4 bases; unmatched junction bases: 4. The CDR3 sequence is CASRTSGSYEQYF. For the CDR3, the DNA is TGTGCCAGCCGAACTAGCGGGAGTTACGAGCAGTACTTC.

The chain recombines TRBV28 with TRBJ2-3; D gene ambiguous. Germline V gene lookup returns CDR1 MDHEN and CDR2 SYDVKM. This CDR3 contains 13 residues. The V gene lost 5 bases and the J gene lost 1 base, with 7 bases spanning the gap. CDR3 nucleotide sequence: TGTGCCAGCAGTACCCCGGGCACAGATACGCAGTATTTT. Translating it yields CASSTPGTDTQYF.

The chain recombines TRBV18 with TRBJ2-4; D remains ambiguous. This CDR3 has 15 residues. V shed 2 bases and J shed 5 bases, with 13 bases lying between them. The germline CDR1 and CDR2 sequences are KGHSH and LQKENI. CDR3 DNA: TGTGCCAGCTCACCATCCACCCAGGAACAAAACATTCAGTACTTC. Residues: CASSPSTQEQNIQYF.

V gene TRBV7-9 combines with J gene TRBJ2-5; 7 bases line up with TRBD1. CDR1 and CDR2 from the germline V gene are SEHNR and FQNEAQ (reference sequence). J was trimmed by 5 bases and V by 4 bases; bases with no gene match: 4. The length of the CDR3 is 13 residues. In nucleotides, the CDR3 is TGTGCCAGCAGCTACCGACAGGGCGAGACCCAGTACTTC. Protein: CASSYRQGETQYF.

The chain links TRBV6-5 to TRBJ1-1, with D perhaps TRBD1 (6 bases). CDR1 MNHEY and CDR2 SVGAGI come from the germline V gene. The CDR3 has 13 residues. V lost 6 bases to trimming and J lost 8 bases, with 16 bases between them. The chain's CDR3 is CASSKRGGQEAFF. Here the CDR3 DNA reads TGTGCCAGCAGCAAAAGGGGTGGACAGGAAGCTTTCTTT.

In its sample, this clone was seen once. The chain has TRBV11-2 and TRBJ2-3, with a possible D match to TRBD2 (9 bases). Between the trimmed V and J ends, which lost 5 bases and 5 bases, there was a span of 26 bases. Germline V CDR1 and CDR2: SGHAT, FQNNGV. The CDR3 sequence is 18 residues long. As DNA, the CDR3 is TGTGCCAGCAGCCCGAGCGGGGGGACAGGCCCCAGAAGAGATACGCAGTATTTT. Protein: CASSPSGGTGPRRDTQYF.

J is TRBJ2-1 and V is TRBV25-1; 11 bases map to TRBD2. The J segment lost 4 bases and the V segment lost 6 bases, leaving 8 bases of the junction unmatched. The CDR3 is 16 residues long. From germline, CDR1 is MGHDK and CDR2 SYGVNS. Here the CDR3 reads CASRDSGTSGYNEQFF. The CDR3 region has the DNA TGTGCCAGCAGGGACTCCGGGACTAGCGGATACAATGAGCAGTTCTTC.

In this sample, this clone turned up a few times. V gene TRBV10-1 combines with J gene TRBJ1-1, with D perhaps matching TRBD1 (6 bases). Germline lookup yields CDR1 WNHNN and CDR2 SYGVQD (reference sequence). This CDR3 region has 15 residues. The V gene lost 6 bases and the J gene lost 0 bases, with 14 bases spanning the gap. The CDR3 DNA reads as TGCGCCAGCAGCGAGGCGGGGGCGCTGAACACTGAAGCTTTCTTT. Encoded protein: CASSEAGALNTEAFF.

The chain has TRBV28 and TRBJ2-2, with 8 nucleotides matching TRBD2. The V and J ends lost 6 bases and 5 bases, in that order; junction bases with no gene match: 8. Germline CDR1 MDHEN, CDR2 SYDVKM. The CDR3 loop spans 15 amino acids. The CDR3, as DNA: TGTGCCAGCAGCCTAGGACTAGCTACTACCGGGGAGCTGTTTTTT. Protein sequence: CASSLGLATTGELFF.

CDR3 amino acids: CASSSRTGRYEQYF. The CDR3 DNA reads as TGCGCCAGCAGCTCCCGGACAGGGAGGTACGAGCAGTACTTC. The chain is built from TRBV4-1 and TRBJ2-7; 8 nucleotides line up with TRBD1. CDR1 and CDR2 (germline): MGHRA, YSYEKL. V lost 5 bases to trimming and J lost 4 bases; unmatched junction nucleotides: 7. This CDR3 has 14 amino acids.

This clone has a single count. The chain combines TRBV7-9 with TRBJ1-3; D possibly corresponds to TRBD1 (6 bases). The CDR3 has 15 residues. V was trimmed by 5 bases and J by 0 bases, leaving 11 bases between them. Germline V lookup: CDR1 SEHNR, CDR2 FQNEAQ (reference sequence). CDR3 protein: CASSPLTGSGNTIYF. The CDR3 nucleotides are TGTGCCAGCAGCCCGTTGACAGGCTCTGGAAACACCATATATTTT. The whole variable domain, remainder taken from reference TRBV7-9 and TRBJ1-3, is DTGVSQNPRHKITKRGQNVTFRCDPISEHNRLYWYRQTLGQGPEFLTYFQNEAQLEKSRLLSDRFSAERPKGSFSTLEIQRTEQGDSAMYLCASSPLTGSGNTIYFGEGSWLTVV.

The chain carries TRBV5-1 and TRBJ2-7; 7 nucleotides agree with TRBD1. In germline, CDR1 is SGHRS, CDR2 YFSETQ. The CDR3 is 13 amino acids. V lost 4 bases and J lost 4; bases outside the gene matches: 5. CDR3 DNA sequence: TGCGCCAGCAGCGGGCGGACAGGTTACGAGCAGTACTTC. This translates into CASSGRTGYEQYF. The whole variable domain, filled in from reference TRBV5-1 and TRBJ2-7, reads KAGVTQTPRYLIKTRGQQVTLSCSPISGHRSVSWYQQTPGQGLQFLFEYFSETQRNKGNFPGRFSGRQFSNSRSEMNVSTLELGDSALYLCASSGRTGYEQYFGPGTRLTVT.

The chain recombines TRBV30 with TRBJ1-4; D unresolved. CDR1 is GTSNPN and CDR2 is SVGIG in the germline V gene (reference sequence). Trimming took 0 bases from V and 2 from J, leaving 13 bases between them. The CDR3 loop spans 16 amino acids. Here the CDR3 reads CAWSVGLRATNEKLFF. Written as DNA, the CDR3 is TGTGCCTGGAGTGTAGGGTTGCGGGCGACTAATGAAAAACTGTTTTTT.

V and J are TRBV25-1 and TRBJ1-4; D gene uncertain. This CDR3 has 17 residues. Germline assignment: CDR1 MGHDK and CDR2 SYGVNS. With 2 bases removed from V and 1 base from J, the gap between germline ends came to 14 bases. Here the CDR3 reads CASSEDWRAGTNEKLFF. The CDR3 region has the DNA TGTGCCAGCAGTGAAGATTGGAGGGCTGGAACTAATGAAAAACTGTTTTTT.

The chain has TRBV19 and TRBJ2-1, with TRBD2 as a possible D gene (6 bases). The CDR3 covers 14 residues. Germline CDR1 and CDR2: LNHDA and SQIVND (reference sequence). Trimming left V 7 bases short and J 6 bases short, with 16 bases between. The CDR3: CASTLGGSGNEQFF. CDR3 in DNA: TGTGCCAGTACCCTCGGGGGTAGCGGCAATGAGCAGTTCTTC.